This TCR beta chain is from a study of T cells in localized non-small cell lung cancer (dated by TCRdb to the early 2020s). Notes on the research overall: T cell repertoires of fewer than 250 early-stage NSCLC patients were analyzed, with tumors being compared against uninvolved tumor-adjacent lungs. The mean age of the NSCLC patients was 50 to 85 years, with fewer than 150 men and 85 to 110 women. The cohort consisted of approximately 240 treatment-naive NSCLC patients whose localized lung tumors had been resected. What the study reported, not specific to this receptor: Because multi-region tumor sequencing was not done, intratumor heterogeneity could not be ruled out. Uninvolved tumor-adjacent lung showed the highest T cell clonality, higher than tumor, which suggests more focused antigenic responses in the uninvolved tumor-adjacent lung. Longer overall survival was associated with higher T cell density in blood, whereas shorter survival was associated with higher clonality in adjacent lung. A median of roughly 60 of the top 100 tumor clones turned up in the paired uninvolved adjacent lung, and roughly 28 of those clones also ranked among the top 100 of that same adjacent lung. Because the study design was exploratory, TCR variables were selected using unadjusted p-values without false-discovery rate correction.

The CDR1 and CDR2 encoded by the germline V gene are MDHEN and SYDVKM. Germline trimming: 4 bases from V, 7 bases from J; junction bases outside gene matches: 15. The CDR3 goes from the cysteine to the phenylalanine over 16 residues. Only the CDR3 DNA is retained, 48 bases long and in frame from the first base. At diagnosis, peripheral blood, uninvolved tumor-adjacent lung and tumor were collected and stored as a combination of fresh-frozen and FFPE material. For TCR repertoire profiling, blood samples were analyzed in the form of peripheral blood mononuclear cells. In the case of this clone: Its antigen is not yet known. No base quality information exists; no much larger clone differs at one position.

The immunoSEQ Assay was used to sequence TCR beta CDR3 regions from DNA. The study's processing was this. To compute T cell density, TCR beta template counts were normalized to usable DNA, which was estimated by amplifying housekeeping genes. Using the preseqR package, richness was estimated by extrapolating to 120,000 templates for tissue samples and 400,000 templates for PBMC samples. Clonality was taken to be one minus Pielou's evenness. Tissue-enriched TCRs were identified through differential abundance testing performed on productive amino-acid clonotypes, with a minimum total count of 5 and an alpha of 0.1. The Jaccard Index and the Morisita Overlap Index were used to quantify repertoire overlap between compartments. GLIPH grouped TCR beta CDR3s together with public tetramer-defined viral CDR3s, and a viral motif had to include at least three viral sequences and show V-gene enrichment. In TCRdb, the immuneACCESS table is reduced to in-frame sequences with V and J assigned. These tables do not hold every clone; where another copy was compared, an unresolved V gene accounts for under half, and the others remain unexplained. V, J and clone size are taken as reported in that table, and D and trimming were inferred from the DNA itself. The sample table shows about 78,000 clones, and approximately 84% are seen once. The top ten clonotypes cover 2.8% of the sample.

This receptor was obtained from a man aged 40 to 70 with stage I lung adenocarcinoma. The source material was peripheral blood, sampled before any cancer treatment. Recombination linked TRBV28 to TRBJ2-7; the junction holds 8 bases that match TRBD1. This receptor has the CDR3 CASSSPGQGGLLEQYF. The bases read TGTGCCAGCAGTTCCCCCGGACAGGGAGGTCTACTTGAGCAGTACTTC.